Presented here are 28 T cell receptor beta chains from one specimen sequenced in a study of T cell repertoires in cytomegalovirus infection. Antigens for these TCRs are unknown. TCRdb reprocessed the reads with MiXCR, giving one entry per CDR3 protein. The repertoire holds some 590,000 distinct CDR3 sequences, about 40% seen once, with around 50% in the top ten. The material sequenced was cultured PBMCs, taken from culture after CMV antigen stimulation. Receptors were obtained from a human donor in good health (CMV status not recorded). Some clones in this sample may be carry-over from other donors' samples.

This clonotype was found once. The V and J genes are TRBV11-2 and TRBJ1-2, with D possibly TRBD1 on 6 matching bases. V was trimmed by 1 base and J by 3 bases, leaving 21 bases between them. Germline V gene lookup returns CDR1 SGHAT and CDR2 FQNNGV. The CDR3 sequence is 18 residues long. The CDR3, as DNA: TGTGCCAGCAGCTTAGTGGCCCATCCCAGGGGCGCTCACTATGGCTACACCTTC. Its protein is CASSLVAHPRGAHYGYTF. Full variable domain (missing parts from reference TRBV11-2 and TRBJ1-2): EAGVAQSPRYKIIEKRQSVAFWCNPISGHATLYWYQQILGQGPKLLIQFQNNGVVDDSQLPKDRFSAERLKGVDSTLKIQPAKLEDSAVYLCASSLVAHPRGAHYGYTFGSGTRLTVV.

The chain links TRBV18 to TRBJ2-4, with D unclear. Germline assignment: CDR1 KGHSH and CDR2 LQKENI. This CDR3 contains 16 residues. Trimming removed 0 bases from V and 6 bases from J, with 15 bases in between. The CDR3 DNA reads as TGTGCCAGCTCACCACCGGGCGCAACAGTAGGAAACATTCAGTACTTC. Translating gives CASSPPGATVGNIQYF.

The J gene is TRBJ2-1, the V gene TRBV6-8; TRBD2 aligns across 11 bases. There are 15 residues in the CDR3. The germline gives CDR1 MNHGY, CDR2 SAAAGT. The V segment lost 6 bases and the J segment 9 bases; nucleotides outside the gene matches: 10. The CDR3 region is CASRVSGGVLGEQFF. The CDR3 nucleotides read TGTGCCAGCAGAGTTAGCGGGGGGGTATTAGGTGAGCAGTTCTTC.

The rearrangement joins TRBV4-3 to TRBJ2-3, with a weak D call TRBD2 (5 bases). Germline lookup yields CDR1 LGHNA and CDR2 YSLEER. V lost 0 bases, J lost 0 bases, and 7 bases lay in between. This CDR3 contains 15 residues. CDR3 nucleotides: TGCGCCAGCAGCCAAGACAGGACTAGCACAGATACGCAGTATTTT. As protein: CASSQDRTSTDTQYF.

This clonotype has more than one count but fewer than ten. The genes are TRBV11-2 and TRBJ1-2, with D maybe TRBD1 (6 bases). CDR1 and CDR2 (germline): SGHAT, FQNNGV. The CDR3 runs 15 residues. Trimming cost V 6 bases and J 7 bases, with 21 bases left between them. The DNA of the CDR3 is TGTGCCAGCAGGAGGGGGGATAGGACGTCGGGTGGCTACACCTTC. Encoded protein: CASRRGDRTSGGYTF.

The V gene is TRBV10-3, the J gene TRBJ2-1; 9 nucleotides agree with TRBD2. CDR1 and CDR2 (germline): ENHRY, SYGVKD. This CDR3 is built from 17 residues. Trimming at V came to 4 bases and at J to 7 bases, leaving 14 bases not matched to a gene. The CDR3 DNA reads TGTGCCATCAGTGGGGGTGAGGTGACTAGCGGCATAAATGAGCAGTTCTTC. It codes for CAISGGEVTSGINEQFF.

Here the CDR3 DNA reads TGTGCCAGCAGTTACTTGGACATCTATGGCTACACCTTC. Translating it yields CASSYLDIYGYTF. The chain employs TRBV6-2 or TRBV6-3 and TRBJ1-2; D is possibly TRBD1 (5 bases). V was clipped by 1 base and J by 4 bases, with 7 bases between them. The germline V gene encodes CDR1 MNHEY and CDR2 SVGEGT. The CDR3 loop spans 13 amino acids.

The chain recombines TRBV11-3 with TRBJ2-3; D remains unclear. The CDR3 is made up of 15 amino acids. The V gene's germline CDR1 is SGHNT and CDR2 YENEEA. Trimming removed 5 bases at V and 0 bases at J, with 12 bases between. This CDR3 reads CASSRDSHSTDTQYF. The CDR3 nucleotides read TGTGCCAGCAGCCGAGACTCTCACAGCACAGATACGCAGTATTTT.

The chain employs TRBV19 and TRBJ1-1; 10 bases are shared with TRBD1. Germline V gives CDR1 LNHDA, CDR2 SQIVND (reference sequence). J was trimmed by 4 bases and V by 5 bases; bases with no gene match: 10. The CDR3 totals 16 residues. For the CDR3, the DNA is TGTGCCAGTAGTGCCCCCGGGACAGGGGCGGGCACTGAAGCTTTCTTT. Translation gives CASSAPGTGAGTEAFF.

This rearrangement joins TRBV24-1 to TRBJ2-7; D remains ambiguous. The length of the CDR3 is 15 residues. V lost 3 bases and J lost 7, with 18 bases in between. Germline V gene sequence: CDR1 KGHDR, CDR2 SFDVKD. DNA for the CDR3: TGTGCCACCAGTGATCCCCGAGACCCATCGGCAGAGCAGTACTTC. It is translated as CATSDPRDPSAEQYF.

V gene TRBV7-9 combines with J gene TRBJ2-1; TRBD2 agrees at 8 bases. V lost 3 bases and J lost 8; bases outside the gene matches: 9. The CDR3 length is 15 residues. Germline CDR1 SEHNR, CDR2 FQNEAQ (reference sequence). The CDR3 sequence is CASSFLAGTRHEQFF. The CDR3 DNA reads TGTGCCAGCAGCTTCCTAGCGGGCACCCGGCATGAGCAGTTCTTC. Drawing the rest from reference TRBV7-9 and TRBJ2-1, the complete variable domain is DTGVSQNPRHKITKRGQNVTFRCDPISEHNRLYWYRQTLGQGPEFLTYFQNEAQLEKSRLLSDRFSAERPKGSFSTLEIQRTEQGDSAMYLCASSFLAGTRHEQFFGPGTRLTVL.

CDR3 in DNA: TGTGCCAGCAGCTTAGAATGGGGCCGTGATACGCAGTATTTT. The encoded protein is CASSLEWGRDTQYF. The chain combines TRBV7-2 with TRBJ2-3; D might be TRBD1 (5 bases). Germline V gene sequence: CDR1 SGHTA, CDR2 FQGNSA. V lost 1 base, J lost 6 bases, and 11 bases lay in between. The CDR3 length is 14 residues.

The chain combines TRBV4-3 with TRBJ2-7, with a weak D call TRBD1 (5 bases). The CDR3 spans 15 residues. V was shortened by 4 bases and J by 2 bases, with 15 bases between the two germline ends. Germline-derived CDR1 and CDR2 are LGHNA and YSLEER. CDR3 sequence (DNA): TGCGCCAGCAGCCCAAACGCGGACACCACCTACGAGCAGTACTTC. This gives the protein CASSPNADTTYEQYF.

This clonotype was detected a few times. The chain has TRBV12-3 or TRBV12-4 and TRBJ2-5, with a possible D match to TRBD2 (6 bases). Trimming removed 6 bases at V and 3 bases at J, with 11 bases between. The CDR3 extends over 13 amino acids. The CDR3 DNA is TGTGCCAGCAGGGTGACTAGAGAAGAGACCCAGTACTTC. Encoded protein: CASRVTREETQYF.

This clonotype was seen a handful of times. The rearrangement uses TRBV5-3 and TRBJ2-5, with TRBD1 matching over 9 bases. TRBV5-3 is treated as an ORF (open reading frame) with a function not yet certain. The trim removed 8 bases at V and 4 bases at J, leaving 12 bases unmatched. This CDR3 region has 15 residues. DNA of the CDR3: TGTGCCAGCAGCCGCCCCGGGACAGGGAGAGAGACCCAGTACTTC. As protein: CASSRPGTGRETQYF.

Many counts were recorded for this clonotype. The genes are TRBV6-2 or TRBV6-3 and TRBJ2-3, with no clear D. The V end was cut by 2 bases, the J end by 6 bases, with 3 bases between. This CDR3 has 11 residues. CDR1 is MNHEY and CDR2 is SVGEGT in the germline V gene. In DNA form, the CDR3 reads TGTGCCAGCAGTTACGGTGATACGCAGTATTTT. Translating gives CASSYGDTQYF.

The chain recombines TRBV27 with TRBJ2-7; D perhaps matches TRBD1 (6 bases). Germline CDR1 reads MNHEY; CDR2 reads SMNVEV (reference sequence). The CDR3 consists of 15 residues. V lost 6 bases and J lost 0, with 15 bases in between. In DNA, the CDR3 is TGTGCCAGCAGCTTGAGGGGGTCAGACTCCTACGAGCAGTACTTC. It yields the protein CASSLRGSDSYEQYF.

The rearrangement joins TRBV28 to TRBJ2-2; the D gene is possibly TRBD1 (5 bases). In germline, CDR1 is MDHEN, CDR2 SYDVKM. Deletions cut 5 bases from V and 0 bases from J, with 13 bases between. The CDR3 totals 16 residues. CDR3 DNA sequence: TGTGCCAGCAGTCCCGTCGGACACCCGAACACCGGGGAGCTGTTTTTT. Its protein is CASSPVGHPNTGELFF.

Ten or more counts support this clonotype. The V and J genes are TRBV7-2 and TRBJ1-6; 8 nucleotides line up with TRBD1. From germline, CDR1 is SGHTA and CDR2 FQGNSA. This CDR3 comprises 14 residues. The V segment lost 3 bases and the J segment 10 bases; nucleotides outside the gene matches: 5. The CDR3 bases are TGTGCCAGCAGCTTTGGACAGGGAAGCTCACCCCTCCACTTT. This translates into CASSFGQGSSPLHF.

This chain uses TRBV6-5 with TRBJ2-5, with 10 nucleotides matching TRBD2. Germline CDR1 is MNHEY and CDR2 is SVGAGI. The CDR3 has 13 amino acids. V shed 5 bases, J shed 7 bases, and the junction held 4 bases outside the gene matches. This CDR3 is CASSRTSGWTQYF. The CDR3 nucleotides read TGTGCCAGCAGTCGGACTAGCGGTTGGACCCAGTACTTC.

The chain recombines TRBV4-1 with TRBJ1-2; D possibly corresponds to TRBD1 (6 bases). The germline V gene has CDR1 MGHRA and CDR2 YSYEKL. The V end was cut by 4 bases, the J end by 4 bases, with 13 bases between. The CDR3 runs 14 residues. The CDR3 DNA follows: TGCGCCAGCAGCCCGGGGGGCAGAGCCTATGGCTACACCTTC. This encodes CASSPGGRAYGYTF.

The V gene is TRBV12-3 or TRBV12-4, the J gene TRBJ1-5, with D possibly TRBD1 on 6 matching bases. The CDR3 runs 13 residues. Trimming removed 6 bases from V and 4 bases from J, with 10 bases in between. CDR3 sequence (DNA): TGTGCCAGCAGCCATACAGGGAATCAGCCCCAGCATTTT. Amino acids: CASSHTGNQPQHF.

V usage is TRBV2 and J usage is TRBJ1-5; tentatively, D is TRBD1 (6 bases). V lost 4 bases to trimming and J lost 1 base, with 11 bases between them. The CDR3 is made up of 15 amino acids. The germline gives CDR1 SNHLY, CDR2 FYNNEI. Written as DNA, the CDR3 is TGTGCCAGCAGTGGCCAGGGGATGAGCAATCAGCCCCAGCATTTT. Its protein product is CASSGQGMSNQPQHF.

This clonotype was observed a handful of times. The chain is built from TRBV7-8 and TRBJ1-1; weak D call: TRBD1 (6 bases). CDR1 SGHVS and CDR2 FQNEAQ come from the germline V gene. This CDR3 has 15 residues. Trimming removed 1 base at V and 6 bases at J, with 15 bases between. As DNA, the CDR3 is TGTGCCAGCAGCTTAGACCCTAGGGGGATCCCTGAAGCTTTCTTT. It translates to CASSLDPRGIPEAFF.

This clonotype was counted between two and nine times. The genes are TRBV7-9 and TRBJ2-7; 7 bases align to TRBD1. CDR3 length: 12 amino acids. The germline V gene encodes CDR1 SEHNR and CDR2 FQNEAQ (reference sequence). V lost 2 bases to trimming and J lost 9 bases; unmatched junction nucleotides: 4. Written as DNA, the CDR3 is TGTGCCAGCAGCTTAAAGGGGGCGTTGCAGTACTTC. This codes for CASSLKGALQYF.

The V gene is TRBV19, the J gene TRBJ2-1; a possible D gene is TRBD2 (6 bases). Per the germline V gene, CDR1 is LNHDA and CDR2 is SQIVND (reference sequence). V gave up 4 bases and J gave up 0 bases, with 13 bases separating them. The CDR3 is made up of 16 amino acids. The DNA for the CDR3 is TGTGCCAGTAGTACTCGGGAGTACAGCTCCTACAATGAGCAGTTCTTC. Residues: CASSTREYSSYNEQFF.

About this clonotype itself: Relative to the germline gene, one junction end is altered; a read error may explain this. The chain's CDR3 is CASSLWDRGPQRYGYTF. The CDR3, as DNA: TGTGCCAGCAGCTTGTGGGACAGGGGGCCTCAACGGTATGGCTACACCTTC. This chain links TRBV5-3 with TRBJ1-2, with 12 bases aligning to TRBD1. TRBV5-3 is marked as an open reading frame, function uncertain. The CDR3 contains 17 residues.

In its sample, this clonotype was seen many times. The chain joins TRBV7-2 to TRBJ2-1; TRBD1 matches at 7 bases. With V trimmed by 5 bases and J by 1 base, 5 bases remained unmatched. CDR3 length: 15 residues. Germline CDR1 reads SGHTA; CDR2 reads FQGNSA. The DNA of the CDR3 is TGTGCCAGCAGCCCGACAGGGTGGTCCTACAATGAGCAGTTCTTC. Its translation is CASSPTGWSYNEQFF.